This is a list of T cell receptor beta chains from one sample in a study of blood T cells in healthy people across ages. TCRdb re-called the 5' RACE reads with MiXCR, one entry per CDR3 protein. The data hold some 1.1 million distinct CDR3 sequences, with roughly two fifths observed a single time. Material for sequencing was blood. These receptors came from a man younger than 35 in good health. Each CDR3 is given without its conserved first and last residue.

TRBJ1-4,9,TRBV12-3/TRBV12-4,ASSLLEKLF
TRBJ2-1,12,TRBV9,ASSVRDGYNEQF
TRBJ2-7,14,TRBV28,ASNAVATGEVYEQY
TRBJ1-2,12,TRBV20-1,SALDRERNYGYT
TRBJ1-2,14,TRBV4-2,ASSQDSGQGAYGYT
TRBJ2-5,14,TRBV2,ASYLSGAGAKETQY
TRBJ1-2,12,TRBV7-2,ASSLVQGEYGYT
TRBJ1-1,11,TRBV5-1,ASSLERGSGAF
TRBJ2-6,15,TRBV15,ATSRDWGSFGANVLT
TRBJ1-1,14,TRBV6-5,ASSYGRTSMNTEAF
TRBJ1-4,12,TRBV20-1,SAPIQGPWGQLF
TRBJ2-2,15,TRBV10-3,AISESHREIRAGELF